A selection of T cell receptor beta chains follows, all from one sample in a study of blood T cell repertoires in COVID-19. Generated by immunoSEQ multiplex PCR, the TCRdb table keeps only in-frame clones and is missing some. This table holds 200,000 to 300,000 clones, around four fifths found once. The sample taken for sequencing was peripheral blood. These receptors were obtained from a man between 60 and 75 years old with acute or convalescent COVID-19. The CDR3 runs from the conserved cysteine through the conserved F or W. Fields, in order: J gene, V gene, D gene, clone size, CDR3 DNA, CDR3 protein. The D gene is left open where the match is weak. Clone sizes are given selectively: once, few, many, or a class where the clone is expanded.

TRBJ2-7	TRBV3-1/TRBV3-2	-	-	TGTGCCAGCAGCCTGTCTGGGGCGGGACCGAACGAGCAGTACTTC	CASSLSGAGPNEQYF
TRBJ1-4	TRBV28	-	-	TGTGCCAGCAGTGATAGAAAACTGTTTTTT	CASSDRKLFF
TRBJ1-5	TRBV28	TRBD1	-	TGTGCCAGCAGTACACAGGGGCGCGGACAGCCCCAGCATTTT	CASSTQGRGQPQHF
TRBJ1-2	TRBV13	TRBD1	-	TGTGCCAGCAGCCCACCGGGACAGGGATATGGCTACACCTTC	CASSPPGQGYGYTF
TRBJ1-1	TRBV21-1	-	once	TGTGCCAGCAGCAAAGAGGTGAAGGAGTTGAACACTGAAGCTTTCTTT	CASSKEVKELNTEAFF
TRBJ2-7	TRBV5-1	TRBD2	-	TGCGCCAGCAGCTTCACACCTAGCGGGTCGAGCTCCTACGAGCAGTACTTC	CASSFTPSGSSSYEQYF
TRBJ2-1	TRBV7-9	TRBD1	-	TGTGCCAGCAGCTCACGGGACAGGGGAGATGAGCAGTTCTTC	CASSSRDRGDEQFF
TRBJ2-1	TRBV28	-	-	TGTGCCAGCACCACCCCCGGCGGTTACAATGAGCAGTTCTTC	CASTTPGGYNEQFF
TRBJ2-1	TRBV6-2/TRBV6-3	TRBD2	-	TGTGCCAGCAGTTACTCGAGAGGAATAGGGCTAGCGGGCCTCTACAATGAGCAGTTCTTC	CASSYSRGIGLAGLYNEQFF
TRBJ2-1	TRBV3-1/TRBV3-2	TRBD2	-	TGTGCCAGCAGTCTACTTAGCGGGGGTTCCTACAATGAGCAGTTCTTC	CASSLLSGGSYNEQFF
TRBJ1-4	TRBV19	-	-	TGTGCCAGTACCTCAAGGGGCAGGGGAAACGAAAAACTGTTTTTT	CASTSRGRGNEKLFF
TRBJ2-3	TRBV12-3/TRBV12-4	-	-	TGTGCCAGCAGTCGGAGGGCCCCAGATACGCAGTATTTT	CASSRRAPDTQYF
TRBJ1-1	TRBV11-2	-	-	TGTGCCAGCAGACGACAGGCGAACACTGAAGCTTTCTTT	CASRRQANTEAFF
TRBJ1-4	TRBV5-1	TRBD1	-	TGCGCCAGCAGCCAAAACCCGGGACAGCGTGCAACTAATGAAAAACTGTTTTTT	CASSQNPGQRATNEKLFF
TRBJ1-2	TRBV4-2	-	-	TGTGCCAGCAGCCAAGTAGGGACGGGGGGCTATGGCTACACCTTC	CASSQVGTGGYGYTF
TRBJ2-5	TRBV7-9	TRBD1	few	TGTGCCAGCAGCCGGAAGTGGGGACAGGGATCGGAGACCCAGTACTTC	CASSRKWGQGSETQYF
TRBJ2-1	TRBV7-8	TRBD1	-	TGTGCCAGCAGGCCGGACAGGGGGCGGGACAATGAGCAGTTCTTC	CASRPDRGRDNEQFF
TRBJ2-1	TRBV6-4	-	-	TGTGCCAGCAGTGATGCGGGAAGCTCCTACAATGAGCAGTTCTTC	CASSDAGSSYNEQFF
TRBJ2-5	TRBV5-1	-	-	TGCGCCAGCAGCCCACAGGCGGCGCAAGAGACCCAGTACTTC	CASSPQAAQETQYF
TRBJ1-4	TRBV3-1/TRBV3-2	-	-	TGTGCCAGCAGCCAAGTAGGGGGGGCCAAGGAAAAACTGTTTTTT	CASSQVGGAKEKLFF
TRBJ1-5	TRBV18	-	few	TGTGCCAGCTCACCCCCCGCGGGGGTAAGCAATCAGCCCCAGCATTTT	CASSPPAGVSNQPQHF
TRBJ1-3	TRBV19	TRBD1	-	TGTGCCAGTAGTGTCGACAGGGAGGAGTCCTCGGGAAACACCATATATTTT	CASSVDREESSGNTIYF
TRBJ2-7	TRBV5-1	-	-	TGCGCCAGCAGCTTGTCGGGGACTCCATCCTTTGGGCAGTACTTC	CASSLSGTPSFGQYF
TRBJ2-2	TRBV18	TRBD1	-	TGTGCCAGCTCACAAAGACAGGGGGCTACCGGGGAGCTGTTTTTT	CASSQRQGATGELFF
TRBJ1-1	TRBV10-3	TRBD1	-	TGTGCCATCAGTGAGCCGGGACAGGGGAACACTGAAGCTTTCTTT	CAISEPGQGNTEAFF
TRBJ2-1	TRBV6-5	TRBD2	-	TGTGCCAGCAGTTACCCCAGACTAGCGGGCAATGAGCAGTTCTTC	CASSYPRLAGNEQFF
TRBJ1-4	TRBV4-2	-	-	TGTGCCAGCAGCCAAGATGCCAGCGCAACTAATGAAAAACTGTTTTTT	CASSQDASATNEKLFF
TRBJ1-3	TRBV11-2	TRBD1	-	TGTGCCAGCAGCCAAAGACCCAACAGGGGAAGCTCTGGAAACACCATATATTTT	CASSQRPNRGSSGNTIYF
TRBJ2-1	TRBV5-1	TRBD2	-	TGCGCCAGCAGCCTCGGACTAGCGGTCTCCTACAATGAGCAGTTCTTC	CASSLGLAVSYNEQFF